The entry below describes one T cell receptor beta chain. Its specificity is not known. Clones were sequenced by immunoSEQ multiplex PCR, and TCRdb holds only the in-frame ones, with some missing. The data contain approximately 140,000 clones, 91% of them singletons. This sample was included in a study of T cell responses to AZD1222 COVID-19 vaccine. Study conclusions and caveats: Spike was spanned by vaccine-associated CD4 TCRs, which were dominant at 160-218 and 743-854. Among AZD1222 vaccinees, only five to seven were seropositive at baseline. Mostly white British, mostly female donors; authors suggested clonal diversity may be underestimated.

Doses given second, at about 4 or about 12 weeks, were pooled. The CDR3 length is 15 residues. The trim removed 7 bases at V and 3 bases at J, leaving 10 bases unmatched. CDR1 MGHDK and CDR2 SYGVNS come from the germline V gene. The source material was peripheral blood, sampled 28 days after the second AZD1222 dose. This receptor was obtained from an adult who received the AZD1222 COVID-19 vaccine. The rearrangement uses TRBV25-1 and TRBJ2-7; 9 bases line up with TRBD2. The CDR3 DNA reads as TGTGCCAGCACTCCTCTTAGCGGGGGAAACTACGAGCAGTACTTC. Protein product: CASTPLSGGNYEQYF.